One and the same sample provided the 32 T cell receptor beta chains below, sequenced in a study of Ad26.COV2.S vaccination and SARS-CoV-2 variants. The protocol was immunoSEQ multiplex PCR, while the TCRdb copy is restricted to in-frame clones and leaves out a portion. The profile shows more than 150,000 clones, roughly nine tenths of them singletons. The sample here was peripheral blood, taken after recovery from COVID-19. The receptors here all came from a human donor who had recovered from COVID-19.

J is TRBJ1-1 and V is TRBV30, with 7 positions matching TRBD1. Trimming cost V 4 bases and J 4 bases; bases outside gene matches: 3. Germline CDR1 GTSNPN, CDR2 SVGIG (reference sequence). This CDR3 has 12 amino acids. The CDR3 here is CAWIQGGTEAFF. DNA for the CDR3: TGTGCCTGGATTCAGGGGGGCACTGAAGCTTTCTTT.

This clone has a single count. The chain recombines TRBV7-3 with TRBJ2-1; no clear D. The V gene's germline CDR1 is SGHTA and CDR2 FQGTGA. Trimming took 0 bases from V and 7 from J, leaving 4 bases between them. There are 12 residues in the CDR3. CDR3 nucleotide sequence: TGTGCCAGCAGCTTAACCGGAAATGAGCAGTTCTTC. Its translation is CASSLTGNEQFF.

The chain uses TRBV18 and TRBJ2-1; 9 bases match TRBD2. Germline-derived CDR1 and CDR2 are KGHSH and LQKENI. This CDR3 region has 16 residues. The V and J ends lost 0 bases and 6 bases, in that order; junction bases with no gene match: 6. CDR3 amino acids: CASSPPGTSNPNEQFF. In nucleotides, the CDR3 is TGTGCCAGCTCACCACCGGGGACTAGCAATCCCAATGAGCAGTTCTTC.

The genes are TRBV7-6 and TRBJ1-4, with D perhaps TRBD1 (5 bases). Germline-derived CDR1 and CDR2 are SGHVS and FNYEAQ. The length of the CDR3 is 15 residues. V lost 1 base and J lost 6, with 12 bases in between. The CDR3 DNA reads as TGTGCCAGCAGCTTAGGTACCAGGGAAGATGAAAAACTGTTTTTT. This encodes CASSLGTREDEKLFF.

Here the CDR3 reads CATSRGAASWDGNTIYF. For the CDR3, the DNA is TGTGCCACCAGCAGAGGGGCAGCCAGTTGGGATGGAAACACCATATATTTT. The chain uses TRBV15 and TRBJ1-3; the D is unclear. V was pared by 1 base and J by 3 bases, with 16 bases between. This CDR3 is 17 amino acids long. Germline V lookup: CDR1 LNHNV, CDR2 YYDKDF (reference sequence).

The gene calls are TRBV2 and TRBJ1-5; D is ambiguous. V was shortened by 2 bases and J by 5 bases, with 10 bases between the two germline ends. The CDR3 has 14 residues. The germline V gene has CDR1 SNHLY and CDR2 FYNNEI. In DNA form, the CDR3 reads TGTGCCAGCAGTGAAATGGGCGGAGATCAGCCCCAGCATTTT. It yields the protein CASSEMGGDQPQHF. The full variable domain, its missing parts supplied by reference TRBV2 and TRBJ1-5, is EPEVTQTPSHQVTQMGQEVILRCVPISNHLYFYWYRQILGQKVEFLVSFYNNEISEKSEIFDDQFSVERPDGSNFTLKIRSTKLEDSAMYFCASSEMGGDQPQHFGDGTRLSIL.

This chain uses TRBV28 with TRBJ2-2; D gene unclear. The CDR3 runs 15 residues. Trimming cost V 6 bases and J 2 bases, with 13 bases left between them. Germline V gene sequence: CDR1 MDHEN, CDR2 SYDVKM. The chain's CDR3 is CASSPGRRNTGELFF. The DNA for the CDR3 is TGTGCCAGCAGCCCCGGACGGCGAAACACCGGGGAGCTGTTTTTT.

V is TRBV14 and J is TRBJ2-7, with 7 nucleotides matching TRBD1. CDR3 length: 13 residues. Losses at the gene ends were 8 bases for V and 2 bases for J; bases not matched to a gene: 6. CDR1 is SGHDN and CDR2 is FVKESK in the germline V gene. CDR3 residues: CASGTETTYEQYF. In DNA form, the CDR3 reads TGTGCCAGCGGGACAGAAACAACCTACGAGCAGTACTTC.

V and J are TRBV5-6 and TRBJ1-1; D is ambiguous. This CDR3 is 13 amino acids long. Germline CDR1 SGHDT, CDR2 YYEEEE. Trimming pared 0 bases from V and 7 bases from J, leaving 10 bases between. The CDR3 region has the DNA TGTGCCAGCAGCTTGGTAGGAACTAATGAAGCTTTCTTT. The encoded protein is CASSLVGTNEAFF.

The CDR3 region has the DNA TGCGCCAGCAGCTTGGGGCTAAACTACGAGCAGTACTTC. Residues: CASSLGLNYEQYF. This chain joins TRBV5-1 and TRBJ2-7; no clear D gene. The V end lost 0 bases, the J end lost 3 bases, and 7 bases lay between the germline ends. This CDR3 region has 13 residues. Germline CDR1 reads SGHRS; CDR2 reads YFSETQ.

The V and J genes are TRBV11-2 and TRBJ1-4; 7 positions agree with TRBD1. The V and J ends lost 5 bases and 7 bases, in that order; junction bases with no gene match: 10. Per the germline V gene, CDR1 is SGHAT and CDR2 is FQNNGV. The CDR3 has 15 residues. Here the CDR3 DNA reads TGTGCCAGCAGCCTCTCACAGGGGCGGGGTGAAAAACTGTTTTTT. Encoded protein: CASSLSQGRGEKLFF.

This clone appeared a few times. The chain carries TRBV12-3 or TRBV12-4 and TRBJ1-1, with D perhaps TRBD1 (5 bases). V dropped 2 bases and J dropped 1 base, with 5 bases sitting between them. The CDR3 is 13 amino acids. The CDR3 DNA follows: TGTGCCAGCAGTTTAAGGGGGAACACTGAAGCTTTCTTT. Amino acids: CASSLRGNTEAFF.

The chain joins TRBV5-1 to TRBJ2-2; D is unclear. V lost 1 base and J 4 bases, leaving 5 bases between the germline ends. The V gene's germline CDR1 is SGHRS and CDR2 YFSETQ. This CDR3 is built from 13 residues. CDR3 protein: CASSLSSTGELFF. In DNA form, the CDR3 reads TGCGCCAGCAGCTTGAGTTCCACCGGGGAGCTGTTTTTT.

This chain's CDR3 is CASSIPRGADSPLHF. DNA for the CDR3: TGTGCCAGTAGTATCCCCCGGGGGGCGGATTCACCCCTCCACTTT. The rearrangement uses TRBV19 and TRBJ1-6; a possible D gene is TRBD1 (6 bases). The CDR3 runs to 15 residues. Per the germline V gene, CDR1 is LNHDA and CDR2 is SQIVND (reference sequence). The germline V and J ends were trimmed by 3 bases and 8 bases, with 14 bases remaining between them.

The chain employs TRBV12-5 and TRBJ1-2; no definite D call. Trimming took 0 bases from V and 4 from J, leaving 21 bases between them. CDR1 is LGHNT and CDR2 is FRNRAP in the germline V gene. The CDR3 covers 18 residues. CDR3 DNA sequence: TGTGCTAGTGGTTTGGTATTCCGACTACGCTTATGGTCCTATGGCTACACCTTC. Protein: CASGLVFRLRLWSYGYTF. The complete variable domain, with remaining parts taken from reference TRBV12-5 and TRBJ1-2, reads DARVTQTPRHKVTEMGQEVTMRCQPILGHNTVFWYRQTMMQGLELLAYFRNRAPLDDSGMPKDRFSAEMPDATLATLKIQPSEPRDSAVYFCASGLVFRLRLWSYGYTFGSGTRLTVV.

The J gene is TRBJ2-1, the V gene TRBV12-5; TRBD2 is a possible D gene (5 bases). The V end lost 0 bases, the J end lost 8 bases, and 17 bases lay between the germline ends. The CDR3 is 16 amino acids. The germline V gene encodes CDR1 LGHNT and CDR2 FRNRAP. CDR3 nucleotide sequence: TGTGCTAGTGGTTTGGTACCGAGAGGGCCTAAGGATGAGCAGTTCTTC. It specifies CASGLVPRGPKDEQFF.

V is TRBV20-1 and J is TRBJ2-5; D gene unclear. CDR3 length equals 14 residues. CDR1 and CDR2 from the germline V gene are DFQATT and SNEGSKA (reference sequence). Trimming shortened V by 3 bases and J by 4 bases, and 15 bases separated the two germline ends. The CDR3 nucleotides are TGCAGTGCTAGTCAGAATCCTCTAAGAGAGACCCAGTACTTC. This gives the protein CSASQNPLRETQYF.

This chain uses TRBV2 with TRBJ2-7; D is perhaps TRBD1 or TRBD2 (5 bases each). This CDR3 has 14 residues. V dropped 6 bases and J dropped 2 bases, with 14 bases sitting between them. Germline V gives CDR1 SNHLY, CDR2 FYNNEI. CDR3 DNA: TGTGCCAGCAGACCCGGGACGAGGACCTACGAGCAGTACTTC. Amino acid sequence: CASRPGTRTYEQYF.

This rearrangement joins TRBV28 to TRBJ1-3; a weak D match, TRBD1 (5 bases). V was shortened by 10 bases and J by 0 bases, with 16 bases between the two germline ends. The CDR3 consists of 15 residues. Per the germline V gene, CDR1 is MDHEN and CDR2 is SYDVKM. This CDR3 is CATKTGGTSGNTIYF. The CDR3 DNA reads TGTGCCACCAAGACGGGGGGAACCTCTGGAAACACCATATATTTT.

This rearrangement joins TRBV18 to TRBJ1-1, with D perhaps TRBD1 (6 bases). This CDR3 comprises 15 residues. V was clipped by 8 bases and J by 4 bases, with 20 bases between them. Germline CDR1 KGHSH, CDR2 LQKENI. The CDR3 sequence: CASTTVVRGSTEAFF. DNA for the CDR3: TGTGCCAGCACGACAGTCGTTAGGGGGAGCACTGAAGCTTTCTTT.

The chain recombines TRBV18 with TRBJ2-2; D gene uncertain. The CDR3 runs 14 residues. Germline CDR1 KGHSH, CDR2 LQKENI. Trimming removed 2 bases from V and 4 bases from J, with 8 bases in between. In nucleotides, the CDR3 is TGTGCCAGCTCACCAACGCGGAGCACCGGGGAGCTGTTTTTT. It codes for CASSPTRSTGELFF.

This clone was picked up one time. The chain is built from TRBV7-9 and TRBJ1-1; perhaps TRBD1 as D (6 bases). The CDR3 is made up of 16 amino acids. Deletions cut 4 bases from V and 5 bases from J, with 20 bases between. Germline CDR1 SEHNR, CDR2 FQNEAQ (reference sequence). The CDR3, as DNA: TGTGCCAGCAGCTCTGGCGCCGGGGGGCGGCGGACTGAAGCTTTCTTT. It is translated as CASSSGAGGRRTEAFF.

The rearrangement joins TRBV25-1 to TRBJ2-3; TRBD2 agrees at 14 bases. This CDR3 is 17 amino acids long. The ends lost 3 bases at V and 2 bases at J; junction bases unmatched: 4. Germline CDR1 is MGHDK and CDR2 is SYGVNS. This CDR3 is CASSDLGLAGDTDTQYF. The DNA for the CDR3 is TGTGCCAGCAGTGACCTGGGACTAGCGGGGGACACAGATACGCAGTATTTT.

There are a few counts of this clone. The chain uses TRBV27 and TRBJ1-6; 10 positions match TRBD1. Germline V gene data show CDR1 as MNHEY and CDR2 as SMNVEV (reference sequence). CDR3 size: 14 residues. With V trimmed by 6 bases and J by 6 bases, 2 bases remained unmatched. The CDR3, as DNA: TGTGCCAGCAGGGGGACAGGGGCTAATTCACCCCTCCACTTT. Encoded protein: CASRGTGANSPLHF.

The chain uses TRBV5-1 and TRBJ2-3; perhaps TRBD1 as D (5 bases). V was cut by 2 bases and J by 5 bases, with 12 bases left in between. Germline V lookup: CDR1 SGHRS, CDR2 YFSETQ. This CDR3 region has 14 residues. The CDR3 is CASSLRLGVDTQYF. The CDR3 bases are TGCGCCAGCAGCTTAAGGCTAGGGGTAGATACGCAGTATTTT.

There are a few counts of this clone. The chain carries TRBV19 and TRBJ2-7, with no clear D. The CDR3 has 16 amino acids. The germline V and J ends were trimmed by 3 bases and 2 bases, with 17 bases remaining between them. Germline V CDR1 and CDR2: LNHDA, SQIVND (reference sequence). CDR3 sequence reads: CASSMESGGGAYEQYF. The CDR3, as DNA: TGTGCCAGTAGTATGGAGTCAGGCGGTGGCGCCTACGAGCAGTACTTC.

This chain uses TRBV7-3 with TRBJ2-6; D gene unclear. The CDR3 sequence is 15 residues long. V lost 6 bases, J lost 0 bases, and 9 bases lay in between. The V gene's germline CDR1 is SGHTA and CDR2 FQGTGA. DNA for the CDR3: TGTGCCAGCAGTTCAGACCGCTCTGGGGCCAACGTCCTGACTTTC. This gives the protein CASSSDRSGANVLTF.

CDR3 residues: CASSLTLAGTYEQYF. Written as DNA, the CDR3 is TGTGCCAGCAGCTTAACCCTAGCGGGGACTTACGAGCAGTACTTC. This chain joins TRBV7-3 and TRBJ2-7; 9 bases are a match to TRBD2. The CDR3 is made up of 15 amino acids. Germline-derived CDR1 and CDR2 are SGHTA and FQGTGA. J lost 4 bases, V lost 0 bases, and 4 bases had no gene match.

The chain employs TRBV12-3 or TRBV12-4 and TRBJ2-4, with D possibly being TRBD2 (5 bases). CDR3 length: 12 amino acids. V lost 3 bases, J lost 5 bases, and 5 bases lay in between. CDR3 in DNA: TGTGCCAGCAGTTTCGGGGAAAACATTCAGTACTTC. Translating it yields CASSFGENIQYF.

This chain connects TRBV3-1 (or the pseudogene TRBV3-2) to TRBJ1-3; D is unresolved. Germline V CDR1 and CDR2: LGHDT, YNNKEL (reference sequence). V lost 0 bases, J lost 0 bases, and 3 bases lay in between. The length of the CDR3 is 14 residues. DNA for the CDR3: TGTGCCAGCAGCCAAGAGAGCTCTGGAAACACCATATATTTT. This translates into CASSQESSGNTIYF.

V usage is TRBV6-6 and J usage is TRBJ2-1, with TRBD2 matching over 7 bases. This CDR3 region has 14 residues. Losses at the gene ends were 5 bases for V and 6 bases for J; bases not matched to a gene: 7. CDR1 and CDR2 (germline): MNHNY, SVGAGI (reference sequence). Written as DNA, the CDR3 is TGTGCCAGCAGTACCAAAGCGGGAAGCAATGAGCAGTTCTTC. Amino acid sequence: CASSTKAGSNEQFF.

The chain links TRBV27 to TRBJ2-7; TRBD1 is a possible D gene (6 bases). CDR1 and CDR2 (germline): MNHEY, SMNVEV (reference sequence). The CDR3 is made up of 12 amino acids. Trimming took off 6 bases at V and 3 bases at J, with 9 bases between the two ends. The CDR3 bases are TGTGCCAGCAGACAGGGAAACTACGAGCAGTACTTC. It is translated as CASRQGNYEQYF.